One sample yielded the 16 T cell receptor beta chains listed below, sequenced in a study of response to subunit inactivated influenza vaccine. TCRdb processed the RT-PCR reads anew with MiXCR; each CDR3 protein has one entry. In the table there are around 760,000 distinct CDR3 sequences, over 11% of which are singletons. This sample comprised PBMCs from blood, obtained 14 days before vaccination. Every receptor here comes from a man in his fifties or sixties who received an inactivated influenza vaccine.

This clonotype was observed a handful of times. The chain uses TRBV7-2 and TRBJ2-7, with a possible D match to TRBD1 (6 bases). From germline, CDR1 is SGHTA and CDR2 FQGNSA. CDR3 length: 14 amino acids. V shed 4 bases and J shed 4 bases, with 14 bases lying between them. For the CDR3, the DNA is TGTGCCAGCAGCTCCCCGGGACAACGATACGAGCAGTACTTC. Translation: CASSSPGQRYEQYF.

This clonotype appeared a few times. V is TRBV6-2 or TRBV6-3 and J is TRBJ2-5, with 7 bases identical to TRBD2. V lost 7 bases, J lost 2 bases, and 19 bases stayed unmatched. This CDR3 spans 18 amino acids. Looked up from germline, CDR1 is MNHEY and CDR2 is SVGEGT. For the CDR3, the DNA is TGTGCCAGCAAAGTATTCGGGACTAAAGCACCCGATCAAGAGACCCAGTACTTC. Encoded protein: CASKVFGTKAPDQETQYF.

This chain connects TRBV5-1 to TRBJ2-7; the D gene is possibly TRBD1 (6 bases). Between the trimmed V and J ends, which lost 4 bases and 0 bases, there was a span of 11 bases. The CDR3 extends over 14 amino acids. The germline V gene has CDR1 SGHRS and CDR2 YFSETQ. CDR3 sequence (DNA): TGCGCCAGCAGCCCAGGGGCCTTCTCCTACGAGCAGTACTTC. This sequence encodes CASSPGAFSYEQYF.

There are a few counts of this clonotype. This chain links TRBV29-1 with TRBJ2-3, with 13 nucleotides matching TRBD2. The germline gives CDR1 SQVTM, CDR2 ANQGSEA. The CDR3 loop spans 15 amino acids. J lost 4 bases, V lost 7 bases, and 8 bases had no gene match. The CDR3 region has the DNA TGCAGCGCCAAAAGGACTAGCGGGAGTTCAGATACGCAGTATTTT. This gives the protein CSAKRTSGSSDTQYF.

This rearrangement joins TRBV5-1 to TRBJ2-7; 10 bases align to TRBD2. The junction had 6 bases not matched to a gene; V was cut back by 4 bases and J by 2 bases. This CDR3 is built from 15 residues. The germline V gene has CDR1 SGHRS and CDR2 YFSETQ. CDR3 nucleotide sequence: TGCGCCAGCAGCCACGGACTAGCGGCGGCCTACGAGCAGTACTTC. Translating gives CASSHGLAAAYEQYF.

The chain links TRBV20-1 to TRBJ2-3; 11 bases line up with TRBD2. The CDR3 is 14 amino acids. With 6 bases clipped from V and 6 bases from J, the junction kept 8 bases outside the gene matches. Germline V gene lookup returns CDR1 DFQATT and CDR2 SNEGSKA (reference sequence). The CDR3 loop is CSALSGREADTQYF. The CDR3 bases are TGCAGTGCCCTTAGCGGGAGGGAAGCGGATACGCAGTATTTT.

The rearrangement links TRBV5-1 to TRBJ2-1, with TRBD2 matching 13 bases. This CDR3 is 15 amino acids long. Unmatched junction bases numbered 4, after V lost 4 bases and J lost 6 bases. Germline lookup yields CDR1 SGHRS and CDR2 YFSETQ. This CDR3 is CASSGGLAGTNEQFF. CDR3 coding DNA: TGCGCCAGCAGCGGGGGACTAGCGGGAACCAATGAGCAGTTCTTC.

This clonotype showed up many times. The chain carries TRBV20-1 and TRBJ2-5; 7 bases are shared with TRBD1. The germline V gene encodes CDR1 DFQATT and CDR2 SNEGSKA (reference sequence). J gave up 2 bases and V 6 bases, and 15 bases lay outside the gene matches. CDR3 size: 16 residues. This CDR3 reads CSAPAGNRGIQETQYF. CDR3 DNA sequence: TGCAGTGCCCCAGCCGGAAACAGGGGAATACAAGAGACCCAGTACTTC.

This sequence joins TRBV7-9 and TRBJ1-4; the D is unclear. Germline CDR1 is SEHNR and CDR2 is FQNEAQ (reference sequence). The V gene lost 5 bases and the J gene lost 4 bases, with 11 bases spanning the gap. There are 14 residues in the CDR3. The CDR3 DNA reads TGTGCCAGCAGCGTTTCACAGCTTAATGAAAAACTGTTTTTT. This sequence encodes CASSVSQLNEKLFF.

This rearrangement joins TRBV20-1 to TRBJ2-7; D is perhaps TRBD1 or TRBD2 (8 bases each). Trimming took 7 bases from V and 7 from J, leaving 23 bases between them. The V gene's germline CDR1 is DFQATT and CDR2 SNEGSKA (reference sequence). The CDR3 runs to 14 residues. The CDR3 region is CSVGGGTGGREQYF. CDR3 sequence (DNA): TGCAGTGTCGGCGGGGGGACAGGAGGAAGGGAGCAGTACTTC.

This clonotype was seen only a few times. The chain links TRBV14 to TRBJ2-1; TRBD2 matches at 10 bases. The CDR3 is 17 residues long. Germline V gene lookup returns CDR1 SGHDN and CDR2 FVKESK. V gave up 5 bases and J gave up 7 bases; unmatched junction bases: 14. The CDR3 sequence: CASSFYSGRAGKNEQFF. The DNA for the CDR3 is TGTGCCAGCAGCTTTTACAGCGGGAGGGCCGGGAAGAATGAGCAGTTCTTC.

This chain links TRBV20-1 with TRBJ2-7; 8 nucleotides match TRBD2. CDR3 length equals 13 residues. CDR1 and CDR2 from the germline V gene are DFQATT and SNEGSKA (reference sequence). The V segment lost 3 bases and the J segment 2 bases; nucleotides outside the gene matches: 3. DNA for the CDR3: TGCAGTGCTAGTCCGGGAGGGCCCTACGAGCAGTACTTC. Protein sequence: CSASPGGPYEQYF.

This clonotype was seen more than once but under ten times. The V and J genes are TRBV6-2 or TRBV6-3 and TRBJ2-4; the match to TRBD2 covers 7 bases. The J segment lost 8 bases and the V segment lost 1 base, leaving 14 bases of the junction unmatched. CDR1 MNHEY and CDR2 SVGEGT come from the germline V gene. The CDR3 contains 17 residues. CDR3 DNA sequence: TGTGCCAGCAGTTACTTGGGGCACGGGGGGTATAAAGACATTCAGTACTTC. As protein: CASSYLGHGGYKDIQYF.

The V gene is TRBV4-3, the J gene TRBJ2-2; D not resolved. The CDR3 consists of 17 residues. Germline V lookup: CDR1 LGHNA, CDR2 YSLEER. Trimming left V 4 bases short and J 1 base short, with 16 bases between. The CDR3 nucleotides read TGCGCCAGCAGCCGTAAGTTATATGAGCGGAACACCGGGGAGCTGTTTTTT. Protein product: CASSRKLYERNTGELFF.

The sample holds a few counts of this clonotype. The chain is built from TRBV20-1 and TRBJ1-4; 8 nucleotides align to TRBD1. The length of the CDR3 is 12 residues. Germline V gene sequence: CDR1 DFQATT, CDR2 SNEGSKA (reference sequence). Trimming removed 3 bases from V and 7 bases from J; junction bases left unmatched: 1. This chain's CDR3 is CSARDRVEKLFF. The CDR3 nucleotides are TGCAGTGCTAGGGACAGGGTTGAAAAACTGTTTTTT.

A few counts support this clonotype. The V call is TRBV19, the J call TRBJ2-1; the D gene could be TRBD1 or TRBD2 (6 bases each). The V gene lost 8 bases and the J gene lost 4 bases, with 21 bases spanning the gap. The CDR3 length is 16 residues. Germline CDR1 is LNHDA and CDR2 is SQIVND (reference sequence). In DNA, the CDR3 is TGTGCCAGTCAAGTCGGGGGCAACCTAATTTACAATGAGCAGTTCTTC. This encodes CASQVGGNLIYNEQFF.